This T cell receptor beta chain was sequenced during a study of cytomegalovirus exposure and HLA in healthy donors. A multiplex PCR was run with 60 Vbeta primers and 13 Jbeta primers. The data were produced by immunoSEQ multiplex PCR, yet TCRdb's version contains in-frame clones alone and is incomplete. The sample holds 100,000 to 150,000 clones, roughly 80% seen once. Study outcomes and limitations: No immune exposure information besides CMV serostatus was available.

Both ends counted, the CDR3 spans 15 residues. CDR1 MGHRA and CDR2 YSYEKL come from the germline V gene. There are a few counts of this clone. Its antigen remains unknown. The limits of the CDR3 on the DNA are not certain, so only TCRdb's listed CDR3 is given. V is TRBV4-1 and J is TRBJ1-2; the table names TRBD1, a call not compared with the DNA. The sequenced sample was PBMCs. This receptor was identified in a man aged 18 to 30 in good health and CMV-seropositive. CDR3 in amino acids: CASSQDAAGWATGTF.